There are many counts of the clone carrying this T cell receptor (beta chain). Its antigen is unidentified. Generation of TCR cDNA used 5'RACE template switching (which added a universal primer site and UMIs). TCRdb re-analysed the 5' RACE reads in MiXCR, keeping a single row per CDR3 protein. The data show about 30,000 distinct CDR3 sequences, 3.5% to 5% seen once. Deletions cut 6 bases from V and 6 bases from J, with 11 bases between. The CDR3 runs to 11 residues. Germline-derived CDR1 and CDR2 are SQVTM and ANQGSEA. The entry originates in a study of T cells after yellow fever vaccination. The study, taken as a whole, reports: Clones that expanded after primary vaccination mostly reappeared after the booster (96% CD4, approximately 85% CD8). A faster peak, day 5 versus 15, was reached by the weaker secondary response. The presence of abundant clonotypes contaminating from the bulk population was possible in FACS-sorted repertoires.

This chain links TRBV29-1 with TRBJ1-2, with a tentative D call TRBD1 (5 bases). The sequences come from CD8+ T cells sorted from PBMCs, collected 5 days after the yellow fever booster vaccination. The receptor was isolated from a man aged 25-40 years who received the YFV17D yellow fever vaccine. CDR3 sequence reads: CSVTGEHGYTF. CDR3 in DNA: TGCAGCGTCACGGGGGAGCATGGCTACACCTTC.